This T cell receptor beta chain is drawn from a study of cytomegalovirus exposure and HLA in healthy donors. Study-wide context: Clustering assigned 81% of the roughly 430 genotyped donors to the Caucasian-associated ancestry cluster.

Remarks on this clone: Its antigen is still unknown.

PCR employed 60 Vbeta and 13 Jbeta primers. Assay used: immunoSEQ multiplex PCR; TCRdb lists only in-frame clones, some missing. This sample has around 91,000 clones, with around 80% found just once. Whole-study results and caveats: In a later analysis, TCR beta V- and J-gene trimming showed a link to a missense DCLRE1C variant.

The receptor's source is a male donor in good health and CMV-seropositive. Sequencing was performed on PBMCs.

CDR3 nucleotide sequence: TGCGCCAGCAGTCTCGGACAGGGCTTAGGGAGTACGCAGTATTTT. This translates into CASSLGQGLGSTQYF. The chain uses TRBV10-2 and TRBJ2-3; 8 positions match TRBD1. The J segment lost 8 bases and the V segment lost 5 bases, leaving 12 bases of the junction unmatched. The CDR3 is 15 amino acids. Germline V lookup: CDR1 WSHSY, CDR2 SAAADI.